This TCR beta chain was sequenced in a study of early T cells in non-severe SARS-CoV-2 infection. Study-level information: Whole-blood bulk RNA, unsorted, was sequenced, and chains were unpaired.

About this clonotype itself: The antigen is unknown.

Individual cDNA molecules carried attached unique molecular identifiers. Each CDR3 protein gets one entry after TCRdb re-called the 5' RACE reads with MiXCR. Of about 77,000 distinct CDR3 sequences listed, approximately 5% are singletons. Study-wide points: VDJdb matching favored anti-spike CD8 responses, missing private and CD4 specificities.

The clonotype was recovered from an adult who was a healthcare worker with PCR-confirmed SARS-CoV-2 infection or an uninfected control (not recorded which). The sequencing here drew on whole blood, taken at baseline.

The CDR3 bases are TGTGCCAGTAGTCCAAGCCGCGACGGTGACTATGGCTACACCTTC. This codes for CASSPSRDGDYGYTF. The J gene is TRBJ1-2, the V gene TRBV19; D is undetermined. Per germline, CDR1 LNHDA and CDR2 SQIVND (reference sequence). This CDR3 region has 15 residues. Trimming pared 5 bases from V and 3 bases from J, leaving 16 bases between.